The 11 T cell receptor beta chains in this list originate from one sample, sequenced in a study of CD8+ T cells in alopecia areata. Treatment noted: oral pan-JAK inhibitor, 5-10 mg twice daily. Sequencing templates came from extracted RNA that was reverse transcribed into cDNA. TCRdb's table, derived via immunoSEQ multiplex PCR, lists solely in-frame clones and lacks some. The sample holds 190,000 or so clones, more than 45% seen once. This specimen was CD4+ T cells sorted from blood, taken at week 24, from a patient treated with tofacitinib. These receptor sequences come from a human donor with alopecia areata.

This clone appeared once. J is TRBJ1-4 and V is TRBV30; D is possibly TRBD1 (5 bases). There are 14 residues in the CDR3. Germline loops: CDR1 GTSNPN, CDR2 SVGIG (reference sequence). Deletions cut 4 bases from V and 3 bases from J, with 12 bases between. This CDR3 reads CAWKKGLPNEKLFF. The CDR3 nucleotides read TGTGCCTGGAAGAAGGGACTCCCTAATGAAAAACTGTTTTTT.

This clone has at least ten counts. V gene TRBV6-1 combines with J gene TRBJ2-1, with TRBD1 matching over 12 bases. The length of the CDR3 is 16 residues. V gave up 3 bases and J gave up 5 bases; unmatched junction bases: 5. The germline V gene encodes CDR1 MNHNS and CDR2 SASEGT. CDR3 DNA: TGTGCCAGCAGTGATGCGGGACAGGGGGCAAACAATGAGCAGTTCTTC. Amino acids: CASSDAGQGANNEQFF.

The chain links TRBV2 to TRBJ2-4, with D perhaps TRBD2 (5 bases). The CDR3 is 13 residues long. Trimming removed 1 base from V and 15 bases from J, with 16 bases in between. Germline CDR1 SNHLY, CDR2 FYNNEI. CDR3 region: CASSEVAQTGWYF. For the CDR3, the DNA is TGTGCCAGCAGTGAAGTCGCCCAGACGGGGTGGTACTTC. The full variable domain, rest sourced from reference TRBV2 and TRBJ2-4, is EPEVTQTPSHQVTQMGQEVILRCVPISNHLYFYWYRQILGQKVEFLVSFYNNEISEKSEIFDDQFSVERPDGSNFTLKIRSTKLEDSAMYFCASSEVAQTGWYFGAGTRLSVL.

This clone was observed once. The chain recombines TRBV29-1 with TRBJ2-3; D is uncertain. CDR3 length equals 9 residues. The ends were cut back, 8 bases at V and 8 bases at J, with 8 bases in the middle. CDR1 and CDR2 (germline): SQVTM, ANQGSEA. CDR3 nucleotides: TGCAGCCCTATATGTACGCAGTATTTT. This sequence encodes CSPICTQYF.

The chain combines TRBV10-3 with TRBJ1-1, with unresolved D. CDR3 length: 14 residues. The germline V gene has CDR1 ENHRY and CDR2 SYGVKD. V lost 4 bases and J 0 bases, leaving 9 bases between the germline ends. The CDR3 here is CAISGDTLNTEAFF. The CDR3 DNA follows: TGTGCCATCAGTGGGGATACACTGAACACTGAAGCTTTCTTT.

V gene TRBV10-3 combines with J gene TRBJ2-7; 10 bases are shared with TRBD1. After removal of 6 bases from V and 2 bases from J, the junction contained 4 bases not matched to a gene. CDR1 and CDR2 from the germline V gene are ENHRY and SYGVKD. The CDR3 totals 14 residues. The CDR3 region is CAIRAGTGAYEQYF. The CDR3 nucleotides are TGTGCCATCAGAGCCGGGACAGGGGCCTACGAGCAGTACTTC.

A few counts support this clone. V is TRBV10-3 and J is TRBJ1-2, with 9 bases fitting TRBD1. The V segment lost 10 bases and the J segment 3 bases; nucleotides outside the gene matches: 3. Germline V gene lookup returns CDR1 ENHRY and CDR2 SYGVKD. The CDR3 spans 12 residues. The CDR3 sequence: CATRTGDYGYTF. CDR3 sequence (DNA): TGTGCCACGCGGACAGGGGACTATGGCTACACCTTC.

V gene TRBV7-2 combines with J gene TRBJ2-5, with D maybe TRBD2 (7 bases). V dropped 3 bases and J dropped 5 bases, with 16 bases sitting between them. Germline CDR1 SGHTA, CDR2 FQGNSA. The CDR3 consists of 15 residues. CDR3 DNA sequence: TGTGCCAGCAGCTTCGCGGGGGCGGGCAGGGAGACCCAGTACTTC. Its protein is CASSFAGAGRETQYF.

V gene TRBV28 combines with J gene TRBJ2-5, with D possibly matching TRBD1 (6 bases). Trimming took 8 bases from V and 3 from J, leaving 22 bases between them. The CDR3 covers 16 residues. CDR1 and CDR2 from the germline V gene are MDHEN and SYDVKM. The CDR3 DNA reads as TGTGCCAGCCCCCCCTCGGCAGGGGAGCGTAAAGAGACCCAGTACTTC. Translating gives CASPPSAGERKETQYF.

The chain combines TRBV20-1 with TRBJ2-1; TRBD2 matches at 8 bases. Per germline, CDR1 DFQATT and CDR2 SNEGSKA (reference sequence). This CDR3 comprises 11 residues. J was trimmed by 14 bases and V by 5 bases; bases with no gene match: 8. The CDR3 here is CSAVEREREFF. CDR3 bases: TGCAGTGCTGTTGAGCGGGAGCGGGAGTTCTTC.

The V gene is TRBV2, the J gene TRBJ2-3; 8 bases are shared with TRBD1. Per the germline V gene, CDR1 is SNHLY and CDR2 is FYNNEI. The CDR3 totals 14 residues. Losses at the gene ends were 9 bases for V and 3 bases for J; bases not matched to a gene: 8. The CDR3 region is CASCRDRSTDTQYF. The CDR3 region has the DNA TGTGCCAGTTGCCGGGACAGGTCTACAGATACGCAGTATTTT.